The rows below give T cell receptor beta chains drawn from one sample of a study of Ad26.COV2.S vaccination and SARS-CoV-2 variants. Produced via immunoSEQ multiplex PCR; TCRdb's table is partial and in-frame only. Counted here are fewer than 800,000 clones, approximately 88% occurring once; the ten biggest clones make up 1.5%. Source: peripheral blood, taken in a trial of Ad26.COV2.S vaccine versus placebo. These receptor sequences come from a person between 18 and 59 years old who received the Ad26.COV2.S COVID-19 vaccine or a placebo. Both conserved end residues are part of each CDR3. The order of the fields is D gene, clone size, V gene, J gene, CDR3 DNA, CDR3 protein. D genes are given only for firm matches. Clone size is given for some rows only: seen once, a few or many times, or a class if the clone is expanded.

>.|few|TRBV12-2|TRBJ1-5
TGTGCAAGTCGCTTAGCTCCGGGACTCTATAGCAATCAGCCCCAGCATTTT
CASRLAPGLYSNQPQHF
>TRBD1|few|TRBV5-4|TRBJ1-6
TGTGCCAGCAGCTGGACAGGGGGTGATTCACCCCTCCACTTT
CASSWTGGDSPLHF
>.|.|TRBV27|TRBJ2-3
TGTGCCAGCAGCCGTTTGGGGCGGGGCAGGCTAAGGGGGGAGGGGGATACGCAGTATTTT
CASSRLGRGRLRGEGDTQYF
>.|.|TRBV6-5|TRBJ1-1
TGTGCCAGCAGTTACAATGGGGAAGGGAACACTGAAGCTTTCTTT
CASSYNGEGNTEAFF
>TRBD1|.|TRBV7-8|TRBJ1-2
TGTGCCAGCAGCTTTGGGACAGGGACCAACTATGGCTACACCTTC
CASSFGTGTNYGYTF
>.|.|TRBV19|TRBJ2-3
TGTGCCAGTAGAGGGACTTCAGATACGCAGTATTTT
CASRGTSDTQYF
>TRBD1|.|TRBV29-1|TRBJ2-7
TGCAGCGTTTCGGAAGGGACAGGGGTGCCCTACGAGCAGTACTTC
CSVSEGTGVPYEQYF
>TRBD1|.|TRBV27|TRBJ1-2
TGTGCCAGCAGCCCTAGGGCTCCGGGACAGGCAAAATTCGATGGCTACACCTTC
CASSPRAPGQAKFDGYTF
>.|.|TRBV3-1/TRBV3-2|TRBJ2-7
TGTGCCAGCAGCTACTCCTACGAGCAGTACTTC
CASSYSYEQYF
>.|few|TRBV5-6|TRBJ1-6
TGTGCCAGCAGCTTGGTATCGTCACCCCTCCACTTT
CASSLVSSPLHF
>.|.|TRBV27|TRBJ2-7
TGTGCCAGCAGTCGGCAGGGTAGTATCTACGAGCAGTACTTC
CASSRQGSIYEQYF
>.|.|TRBV7-7|TRBJ2-5
TGTGCTAGCAGCTTAGCAGCGTTGGGGGAGACCCAGTACTTC
CASSLAALGETQYF
>TRBD1|.|TRBV19|TRBJ1-4
TGTGCCAGTAGTACCCAGGGGGCAGATCTGGCAAAACTGTTTTTT
CASSTQGADLAKLFF
>.|.|TRBV9|TRBJ2-5
TGTGCCAGCAGCGTCAGGGGGGGAGAGACCCAGTACTTC
CASSVRGGETQYF
>.|.|TRBV24-1|TRBJ1-3
TGTGCCACCCTTCTGACCGGGACACTTCACTCTGGAAACACCATATATTTT
CATLLTGTLHSGNTIYF
>.|.|TRBV27|TRBJ1-5
TGTGCCAGCAGTTTAGGGGGCTTCAATCAGCCCCAGCATTTT
CASSLGGFNQPQHF
>TRBD1|.|TRBV7-6|TRBJ1-6
TGTGCCAGCAGCCTGTATGGGACAGAGAATTCACCCCTCCACTTT
CASSLYGTENSPLHF
>.|.|TRBV2|TRBJ2-5
TGTGCCAGCAATGGCAGGGGGGGTAGTCAGGAGACCCAGTACTTC
CASNGRGGSQETQYF
>TRBD2|.|TRBV2|TRBJ2-2
TGTGCCAGCAGGCACCTCTCGCGGGAGACCGGGGAGCTGTTTTTT
CASRHLSRETGELFF
>.|.|TRBV30|TRBJ2-3
TGTGCCTGGAGTCCGGGGACAGATACGCAGTATTTT
CAWSPGTDTQYF
>.|few|TRBV5-5|TRBJ1-6
TGTGCCAGCAGCTTAATCGGGGACTCCTCACCCCTCCACTTT
CASSLIGDSSPLHF
>.|.|TRBV25-1|TRBJ2-7
TGTGCCACCACAGGGATGACCTACGAGCAGTACTTC
CATTGMTYEQYF
>.|.|TRBV4-3|TRBJ2-7
TGCGCCAGCAGCCAAGCGACTAACTACGAGCAGTACTTC
CASSQATNYEQYF
>.|.|TRBV7-9|TRBJ1-1
TGTGCCAGCAGCTTAGAGAGGGTTCGGGGCACTGAAGCTTTCTTT
CASSLERVRGTEAFF
>.|.|TRBV7-2|TRBJ2-5
TGTGCCAGCAGCTTTCAATGGGGAGAGACCCAGTACTTC
CASSFQWGETQYF
>TRBD1|once|TRBV5-1|TRBJ1-2
TGCGCCAGCAGCTGGGGGACTGGACAGGGAGACGGCTACACCTTC
CASSWGTGQGDGYTF
>TRBD2|.|TRBV30|TRBJ2-3
TGTGCCTGGGGTAGCGGGGGGACAGATACGCAGTATTTT
CAWGSGGTDTQYF
>TRBD1|.|TRBV19|TRBJ1-5
TGTGCCAGTATTGGGCGGGCAGGGGGTAATAGCAATCAGCCCCAGCATTTT
CASIGRAGGNSNQPQHF
>.|.|TRBV2|TRBJ2-1
TGTGCCAGCAGTGCCGACCACTACAATGAGCAGTTCTTC
CASSADHYNEQFF
>.|.|TRBV30|TRBJ2-2
TGTGCCTCGGACAGCCTACTTACGGGGGAGCTGTTTTTT
CASDSLLTGELFF
>.|.|TRBV11-2|TRBJ2-7
TGTGCCAGCAGCTTAGGATGGGGGTACGAGCAGTACTTC
CASSLGWGYEQYF
>.|.|TRBV7-3|TRBJ2-2
TGTGCCAGCAGCTTGGACTCGAACACCGGGGAGCTGTTTTTT
CASSLDSNTGELFF
>.|once|TRBV6-6|TRBJ2-2
TGTGCCAGCTCAAACGTGGGCAGTTCGAACACCGGGGAGCTGTTTTTT
CASSNVGSSNTGELFF
>.|.|TRBV30|TRBJ1-2
TGTGCCTGGAGTGTACTCGATGGATCTGGCTACACCTTC
CAWSVLDGSGYTF
>TRBD1|.|TRBV27|TRBJ2-3
TGTGCCAGCACCCCCACGGCAGGGGGCCGAGCAGATACGCAGTATTTT
CASTPTAGGRADTQYF
>TRBD2|.|TRBV10-3|TRBJ2-5
TGTGCCATCAGTGTCGTAGCGGGAGGGAGTGAGACCCAGTACTTC
CAISVVAGGSETQYF
>.|.|TRBV9|TRBJ2-3
TGTGCCAGCAGCCTGCCAAGGGGTGAGATTTTGGGGACAGATACGCAGTATTTT
CASSLPRGEILGTDTQYF
>.|.|TRBV21-1|TRBJ2-1
TGTGCCAGCAGCAAAGAGAGGCACCCAATCTCCCTGAGGAACAATGAGCAGTTCTTC
CASSKERHPISLRNNEQFF
>.|.|TRBV7-2|TRBJ2-7
TGTGCCAGCAGCCCCGGGACTTTCGGCTACGAGCAGTACTTC
CASSPGTFGYEQYF
>.|.|TRBV2|TRBJ2-7
TGTGCCAGCAGGGTTGGAGCCTACGAGCAGTACTTC
CASRVGAYEQYF
>TRBD1|.|TRBV27|TRBJ2-3
TGTGCCAGCAGTACAGGGGGCGCAGATACGCAGTATTTT
CASSTGGADTQYF
>TRBD2|.|TRBV19|TRBJ2-2
TGTGCCAGTAGTATAGACTTTCTAGCGGGAGACGGGGAGCTGTTTTTT
CASSIDFLAGDGELFF
>.|.|TRBV27|TRBJ2-7
TGTGCCAGCAGTTTTCAACTCTCGGACATTCCCTACGAGCAGTACTTC
CASSFQLSDIPYEQYF
>.|.|TRBV7-2|TRBJ2-2
TGTGCCAGCAGCTTATGGGGCTCCCGGAACACCGGGGAGCTGTTTTTT
CASSLWGSRNTGELFF
>.|.|TRBV19|TRBJ1-6
TGTGCCAGTAGTATAGGGGACTCCTATAATTCACCCCTCCACTTT
CASSIGDSYNSPLHF
>TRBD1|.|TRBV27|TRBJ2-7
TGTGCCAGCCGTGGGACAGGGGGACTCGAGCAGTACTTC
CASRGTGGLEQYF
>TRBD2|.|TRBV25-1|TRBJ2-5
TGTGCCAGCAGGACGACTAGCGGGTTGGGGGAGACCCAGTACTTC
CASRTTSGLGETQYF
>.|.|TRBV7-2|TRBJ2-2
TGTGCCAGCAGCCCCAATCCCACCACGAACACCGGGGAGCTGTTTTTT
CASSPNPTTNTGELFF
>TRBD2|.|TRBV3-1/TRBV3-2|TRBJ2-7
TGTGCCAGCAGCCAAGTGGCTAGCGGGGACCTCTCCTACGAGCAGTACTTC
CASSQVASGDLSYEQYF
>.|.|TRBV3-1/TRBV3-2|TRBJ1-1
TGTGCCAGCAGCCTTTCCTTCGGAGTGAACACTGAAGCTTTCTTT
CASSLSFGVNTEAFF
>.|.|TRBV5-1|TRBJ1-4
TGCGCCAGCAGCGCGACCACCGGGATTGCGGAGGAAAAACTGTTTTTT
CASSATTGIAEEKLFF
>TRBD1|.|TRBV27|TRBJ2-3
TGTGCCAGCAGTCATGGGACAGACACAGATACGCAGTATTTT
CASSHGTDTDTQYF
>TRBD1|.|TRBV25-1|TRBJ2-1
TGTGCCAGCAGTGTAGCAGGGGGAAACTACAATGAGCAGTTCTTC
CASSVAGGNYNEQFF
>.|.|TRBV18|TRBJ1-4
TGTGCCAGCTCGCCCATGCGAGACAGGTCCGGGGAAAAACTGTTTTTT
CASSPMRDRSGEKLFF
>.|.|TRBV21-1|TRBJ2-5
TGTGCCAGCAGCACTAGGACAGGGGTCCAAGAGACCCAGTACTTC
CASSTRTGVQETQYF
>.|few|TRBV3-1/TRBV3-2|TRBJ2-7
TGTGCCAGCAGCCCCCGGCCAGTGCTCTACGAGCAGTACTTC
CASSPRPVLYEQYF
>TRBD1|.|TRBV5-1|TRBJ1-4
TGCGCCAGCAGCACCGGGACAGGGCGTGAAAAACTGTTTTTT
CASSTGTGREKLFF
>TRBD1|.|TRBV30|TRBJ1-4
TGTGCCTGGAAGACAGGGGGTGCGACTAATGAAAAACTGTTTTTT
CAWKTGGATNEKLFF
>.|.|TRBV7-9|TRBJ2-1
TGTGCCAGCAGCGCTACACGTATCTCCTACAATGAGCAGTTCTTC
CASSATRISYNEQFF